This T cell receptor (beta chain) appears in the sequencing data of a study of graft-versus-host responses after intestinal transplantation. Sequencing was performed with immunoSEQ multiplex PCR; in TCRdb, only in-frame clones are kept and a portion is missing. The table has 75,000 to 95,000 clones, 80% to 95% seen once; the top ten hold about 0.38%. About this clone: The antigen remains unidentified.

Material: unstimulated CD4+ T cells sorted from spleen or lymph node cells, obtained before transplant. The TCR sequence derives from a human donor who was the organ donor for an intestinal transplant.

CDR3 nucleotides: TGTGCCAGCAGCACACCACAGGGGTGGCCCCTATGCTACGAGCAGTACTTC. This gives the protein CASSTPQGWPLCYEQYF. The V call is TRBV21-1, the J call TRBJ2-7; no check of the table's D call, TRBD1, against the DNA was made. TRBV21-1 is a pseudogene. The CDR3 extends over 17 amino acids.